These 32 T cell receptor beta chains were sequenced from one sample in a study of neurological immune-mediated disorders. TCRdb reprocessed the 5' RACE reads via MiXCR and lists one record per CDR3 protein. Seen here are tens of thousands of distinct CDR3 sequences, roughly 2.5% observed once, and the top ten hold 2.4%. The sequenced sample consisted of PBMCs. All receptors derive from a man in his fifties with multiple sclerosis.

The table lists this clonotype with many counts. The CDR3 loop reads CASRPQGFTEQFF. As DNA, the CDR3 is TGTGCCAGCAGGCCACAGGGGTTCACTGAGCAGTTCTTC. J is TRBJ2-1 and V is TRBV7-7, with 7 bases matching TRBD1. The CDR3 consists of 13 residues. Germline V gene data show CDR1 as SSHAT and CDR2 as FNYEAQ (reference sequence). Losses at the gene ends were 6 bases for V and 9 bases for J; bases not matched to a gene: 8. Full variable domain (missing parts from reference TRBV7-7 and TRBJ2-1): GAGVSQSPRYKVTKRGQDVTLRCDPISSHATLYWYQQALGQGPEFLTYFNYEAQPDKSGLPSDRFSAERPEGSISTLTIQRTEQRDSAMYRCASRPQGFTEQFFGPGTRLTVL.

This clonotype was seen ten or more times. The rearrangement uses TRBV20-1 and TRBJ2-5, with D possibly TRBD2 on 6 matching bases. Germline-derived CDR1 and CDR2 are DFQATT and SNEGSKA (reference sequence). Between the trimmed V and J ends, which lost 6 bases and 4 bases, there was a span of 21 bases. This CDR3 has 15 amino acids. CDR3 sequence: CSAIPSVGGGETQYF. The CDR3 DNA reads TGCAGTGCCATACCTAGCGTTGGGGGAGGAGAGACCCAGTACTTC.

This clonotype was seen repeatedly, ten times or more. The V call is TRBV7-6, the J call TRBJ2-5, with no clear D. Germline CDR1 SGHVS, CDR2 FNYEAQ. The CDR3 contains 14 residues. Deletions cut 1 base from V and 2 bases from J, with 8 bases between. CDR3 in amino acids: CASSLGVSQETQYF. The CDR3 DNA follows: TGTGCCAGCAGCTTAGGGGTTAGTCAAGAGACCCAGTACTTC.

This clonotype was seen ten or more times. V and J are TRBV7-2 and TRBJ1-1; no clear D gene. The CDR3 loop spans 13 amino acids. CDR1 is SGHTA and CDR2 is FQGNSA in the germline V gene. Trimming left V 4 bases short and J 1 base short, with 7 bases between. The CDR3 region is CASSSGPNTEAFF. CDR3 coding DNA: TGTGCCAGCAGCTCCGGACCGAACACTGAAGCTTTCTTT.

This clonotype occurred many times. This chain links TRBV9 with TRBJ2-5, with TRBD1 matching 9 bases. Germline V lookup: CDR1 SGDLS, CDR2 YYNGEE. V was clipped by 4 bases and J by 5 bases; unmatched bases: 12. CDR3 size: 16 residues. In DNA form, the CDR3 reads TGTGCCAGCAGCACTTTTCCCGGGACAGGGTACGAGACCCAGTACTTC. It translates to CASSTFPGTGYETQYF.

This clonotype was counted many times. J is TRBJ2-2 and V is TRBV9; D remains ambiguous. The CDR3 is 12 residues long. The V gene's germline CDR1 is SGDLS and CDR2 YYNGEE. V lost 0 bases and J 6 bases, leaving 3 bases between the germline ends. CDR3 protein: CASSVEAGELFF. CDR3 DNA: TGTGCCAGCAGCGTAGAAGCCGGGGAGCTGTTTTTT.

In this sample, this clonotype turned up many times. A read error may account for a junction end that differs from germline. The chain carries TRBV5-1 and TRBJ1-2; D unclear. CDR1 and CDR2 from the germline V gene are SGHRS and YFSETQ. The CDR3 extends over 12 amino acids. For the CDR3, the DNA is TGCGCCAGCAGCTTATATTCTAACCGGTGGAGCTTC. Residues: CASSLYSNRWSF.

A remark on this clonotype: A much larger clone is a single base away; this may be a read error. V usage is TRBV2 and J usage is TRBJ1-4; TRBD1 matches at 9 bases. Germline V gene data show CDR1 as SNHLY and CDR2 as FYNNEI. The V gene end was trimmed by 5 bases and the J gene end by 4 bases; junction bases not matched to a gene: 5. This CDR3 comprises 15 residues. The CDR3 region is CASSSGTGINEKLFF. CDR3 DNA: TGTGCCAGCAGTTCCGGGACAGGGATTAATGAAAAACTGTTTTTT.

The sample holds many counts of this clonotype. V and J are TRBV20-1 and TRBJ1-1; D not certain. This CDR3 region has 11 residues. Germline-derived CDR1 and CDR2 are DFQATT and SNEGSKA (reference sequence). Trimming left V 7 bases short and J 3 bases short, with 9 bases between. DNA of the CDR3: TGCAGTGGGAAGCTGGACACTGAAGCTTTCTTT. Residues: CSGKLDTEAFF.

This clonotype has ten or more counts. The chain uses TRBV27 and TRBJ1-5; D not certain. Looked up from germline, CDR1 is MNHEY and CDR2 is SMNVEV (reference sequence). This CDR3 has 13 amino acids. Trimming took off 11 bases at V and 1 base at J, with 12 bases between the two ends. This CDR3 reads CALRSQSNQPQHF. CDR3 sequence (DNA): TGTGCCCTACGTTCGCAAAGCAATCAGCCCCAGCATTTT.

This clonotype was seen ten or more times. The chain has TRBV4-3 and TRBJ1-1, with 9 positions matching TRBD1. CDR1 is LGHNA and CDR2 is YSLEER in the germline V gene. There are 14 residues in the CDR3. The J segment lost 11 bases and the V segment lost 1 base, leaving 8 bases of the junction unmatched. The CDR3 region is CASSQGTGAGRAFF. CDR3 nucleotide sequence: TGCGCCAGCAGCCAAGGGACAGGGGCGGGCCGTGCTTTCTTT.

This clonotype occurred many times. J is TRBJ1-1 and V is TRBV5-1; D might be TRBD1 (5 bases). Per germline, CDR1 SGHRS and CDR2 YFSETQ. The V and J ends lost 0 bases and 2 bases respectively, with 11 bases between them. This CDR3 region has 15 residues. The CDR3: CASSLGGTVNTEAFF. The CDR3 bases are TGCGCCAGCAGCTTGGGTGGGACGGTCAACACTGAAGCTTTCTTT. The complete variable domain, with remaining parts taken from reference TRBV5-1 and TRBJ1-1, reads KAGVTQTPRYLIKTRGQQVTLSCSPISGHRSVSWYQQTPGQGLQFLFEYFSETQRNKGNFPGRFSGRQFSNSRSEMNVSTLELGDSALYLCASSLGGTVNTEAFFGQGTRLTVV.

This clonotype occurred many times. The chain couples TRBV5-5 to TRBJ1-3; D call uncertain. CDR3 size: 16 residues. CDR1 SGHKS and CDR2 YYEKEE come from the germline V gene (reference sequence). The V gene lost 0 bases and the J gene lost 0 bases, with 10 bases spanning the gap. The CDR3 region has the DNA TGTGCCAGCAGCTTGGGTCTACCCGTCTCTGGAAACACCATATATTTT. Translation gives CASSLGLPVSGNTIYF. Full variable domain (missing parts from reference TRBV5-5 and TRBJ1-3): DAGVTQSPTHLIKTRGQQVTLRCSPISGHKSVSWYQQVLGQGPQFIFQYYEKEERGRGNFPDRFSARQFPNYSSELNVNALLLGDSALYLCASSLGLPVSGNTIYFGEGSWLTVV.

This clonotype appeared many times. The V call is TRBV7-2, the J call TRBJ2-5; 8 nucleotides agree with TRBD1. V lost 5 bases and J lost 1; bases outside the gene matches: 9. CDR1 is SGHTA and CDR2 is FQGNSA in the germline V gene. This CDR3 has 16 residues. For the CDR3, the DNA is TGTGCCAGCAGCCCAGGACAGGGAGGCCTCCAAGAGACCCAGTACTTC. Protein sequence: CASSPGQGGLQETQYF.

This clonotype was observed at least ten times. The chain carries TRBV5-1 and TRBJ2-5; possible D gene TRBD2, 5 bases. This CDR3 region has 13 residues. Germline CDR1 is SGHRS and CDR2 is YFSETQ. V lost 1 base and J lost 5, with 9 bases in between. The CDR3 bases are TGCGCCAGCAGCTTGAGCGGAATGGAGACCCAGTACTTC. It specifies CASSLSGMETQYF.

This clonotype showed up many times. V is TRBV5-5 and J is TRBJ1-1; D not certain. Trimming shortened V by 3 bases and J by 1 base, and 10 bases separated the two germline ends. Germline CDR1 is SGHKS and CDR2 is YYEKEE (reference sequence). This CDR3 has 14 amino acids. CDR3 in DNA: TGTGCCAGCAGCTCTCAAATGAGGAACACTGAAGCTTTCTTT. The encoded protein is CASSSQMRNTEAFF.

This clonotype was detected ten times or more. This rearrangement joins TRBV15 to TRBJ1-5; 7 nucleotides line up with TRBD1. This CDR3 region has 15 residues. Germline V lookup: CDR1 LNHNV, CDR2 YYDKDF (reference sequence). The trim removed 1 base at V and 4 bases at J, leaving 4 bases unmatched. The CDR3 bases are TGTGCCACCAGCAGAGTAGGGGACAGTAATCAGCCCCAGCATTTT. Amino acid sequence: CATSRVGDSNQPQHF.

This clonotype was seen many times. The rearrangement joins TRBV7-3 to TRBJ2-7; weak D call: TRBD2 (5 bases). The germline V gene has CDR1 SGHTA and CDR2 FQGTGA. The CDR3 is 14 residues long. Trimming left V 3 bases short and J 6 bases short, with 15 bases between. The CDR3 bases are TGTGCCAGCAGCTTTGAGGGTAGATACTCCGAGCAGTACTTC. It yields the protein CASSFEGRYSEQYF.

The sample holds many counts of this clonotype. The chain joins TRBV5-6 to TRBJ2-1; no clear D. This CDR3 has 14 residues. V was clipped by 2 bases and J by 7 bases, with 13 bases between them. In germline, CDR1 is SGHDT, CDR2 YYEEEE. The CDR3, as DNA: TGTGCCAGCAGCTTCCGCTGGCCGGAAAATGAGCAGTTCTTC. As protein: CASSFRWPENEQFF.

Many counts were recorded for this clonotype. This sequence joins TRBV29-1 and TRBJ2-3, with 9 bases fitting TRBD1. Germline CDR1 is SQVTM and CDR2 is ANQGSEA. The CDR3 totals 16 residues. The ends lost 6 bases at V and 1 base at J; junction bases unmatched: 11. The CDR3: CSVAGTGIRGTDTQYF. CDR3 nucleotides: TGCAGCGTGGCCGGGACAGGGATTAGGGGCACAGATACGCAGTATTTT.

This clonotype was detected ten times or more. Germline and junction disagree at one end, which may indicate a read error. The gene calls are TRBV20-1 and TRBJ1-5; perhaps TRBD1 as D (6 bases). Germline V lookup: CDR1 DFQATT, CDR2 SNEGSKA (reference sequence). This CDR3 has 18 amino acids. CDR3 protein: CSARVKSLWTAKNQPQHF. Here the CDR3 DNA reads TGCAGTGCCAGAGTAAAGAGCCTCTGGACAGCTAAAAATCAGCCCCAGCATTTT.

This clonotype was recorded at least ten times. Here the CDR3 DNA reads TGCAGTGCTTTCCCCAGCCGGTCAGGACTAGCGGGGATTAACTACGAGCAGTACTTC. It encodes CSAFPSRSGLAGINYEQYF. The chain recombines TRBV20-1 with TRBJ2-7; 12 nucleotides agree with TRBD2. Germline lookup yields CDR1 DFQATT and CDR2 SNEGSKA (reference sequence). The CDR3 spans 19 residues. V shed 5 bases, J shed 3 bases, and the junction held 20 bases outside the gene matches.

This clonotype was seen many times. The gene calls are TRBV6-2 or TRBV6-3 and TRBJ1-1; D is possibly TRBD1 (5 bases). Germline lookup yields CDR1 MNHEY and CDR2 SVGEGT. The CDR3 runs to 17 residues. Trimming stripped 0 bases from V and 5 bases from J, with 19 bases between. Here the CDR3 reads CASSYSPSDTGVTEAFF. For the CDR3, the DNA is TGTGCCAGCAGTTACTCGCCTTCGGACACGGGGGTTACTGAAGCTTTCTTT.

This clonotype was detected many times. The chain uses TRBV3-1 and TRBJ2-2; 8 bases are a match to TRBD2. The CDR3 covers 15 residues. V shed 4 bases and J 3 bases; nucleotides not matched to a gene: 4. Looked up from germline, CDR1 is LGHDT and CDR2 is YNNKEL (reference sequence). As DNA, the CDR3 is TGTGCCAGCAGCCCTTCGACTAGCGACACCGGGGAGCTGTTTTTT. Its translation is CASSPSTSDTGELFF.

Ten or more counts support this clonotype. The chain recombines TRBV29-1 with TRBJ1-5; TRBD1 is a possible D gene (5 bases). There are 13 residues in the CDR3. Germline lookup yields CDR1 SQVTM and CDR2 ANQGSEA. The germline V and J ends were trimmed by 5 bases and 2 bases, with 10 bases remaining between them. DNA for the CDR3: TGCAGCGTTCAGGGAGGGGGCAATCAGCCCCAGCATTTT. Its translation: CSVQGGGNQPQHF.

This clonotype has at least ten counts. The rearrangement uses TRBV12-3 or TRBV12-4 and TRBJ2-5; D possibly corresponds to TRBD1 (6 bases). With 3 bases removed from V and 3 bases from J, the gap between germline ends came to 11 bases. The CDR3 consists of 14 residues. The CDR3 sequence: CASSFFGGEETQYF. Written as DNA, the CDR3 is TGTGCCAGCAGTTTCTTTGGGGGCGAAGAGACCCAGTACTTC.

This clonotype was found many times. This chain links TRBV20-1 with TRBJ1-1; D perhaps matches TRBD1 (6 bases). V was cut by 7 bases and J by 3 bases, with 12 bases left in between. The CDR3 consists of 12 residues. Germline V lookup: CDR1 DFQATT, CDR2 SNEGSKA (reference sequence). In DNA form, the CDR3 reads TGCAGTGTTGAGGGGGTTTACACTGAAGCTTTCTTT. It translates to CSVEGVYTEAFF.

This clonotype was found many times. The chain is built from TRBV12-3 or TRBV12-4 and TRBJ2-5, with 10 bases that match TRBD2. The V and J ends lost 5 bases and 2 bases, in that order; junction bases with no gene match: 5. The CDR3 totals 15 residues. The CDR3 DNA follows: TGTGCCAGCAGTACCCAGCGGGGGGGACAAGAGACCCAGTACTTC. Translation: CASSTQRGGQETQYF.

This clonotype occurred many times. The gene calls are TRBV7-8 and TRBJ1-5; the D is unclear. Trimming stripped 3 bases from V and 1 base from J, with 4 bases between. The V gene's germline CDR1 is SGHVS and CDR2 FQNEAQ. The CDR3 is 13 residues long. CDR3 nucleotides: TGTGCCAGCAGCTTTGACAGCAATCAGCCCCAGCATTTT. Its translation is CASSFDSNQPQHF. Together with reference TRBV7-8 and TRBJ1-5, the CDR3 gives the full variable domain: GAGVSQSPRYKVAKRGQDVALRCDPISGHVSLFWYQQALGQGPEFLTYFQNEAQLDKSGLPSDRFFAERPEGSVSTLKIQRTQQEDSAVYLCASSFDSNQPQHFGDGTRLSIL.

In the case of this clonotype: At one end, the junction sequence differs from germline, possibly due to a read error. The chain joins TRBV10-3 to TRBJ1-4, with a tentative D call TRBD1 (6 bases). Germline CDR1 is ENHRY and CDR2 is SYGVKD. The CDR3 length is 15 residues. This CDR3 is CVISPPRDKNEKLFF. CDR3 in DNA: TGTGTCATCAGTCCCCCTCGGGACAAAAATGAAAAACTGTTTTTT.

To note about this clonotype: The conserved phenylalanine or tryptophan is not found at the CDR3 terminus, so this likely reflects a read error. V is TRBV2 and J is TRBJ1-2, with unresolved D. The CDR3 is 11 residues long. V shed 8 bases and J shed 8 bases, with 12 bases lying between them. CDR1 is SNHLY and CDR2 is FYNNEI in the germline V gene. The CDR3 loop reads CASGAYLGYTI. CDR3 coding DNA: TGTGCCAGCGGAGCCTACCTAGGCTACACCATC.

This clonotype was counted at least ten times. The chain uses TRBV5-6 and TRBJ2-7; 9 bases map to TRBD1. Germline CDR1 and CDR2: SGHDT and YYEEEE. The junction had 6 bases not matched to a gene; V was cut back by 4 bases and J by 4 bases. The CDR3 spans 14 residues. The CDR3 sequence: CASSLGQGRYEQYF. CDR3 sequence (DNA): TGTGCCAGCAGCCTGGGACAGGGACGGTACGAGCAGTACTTC.